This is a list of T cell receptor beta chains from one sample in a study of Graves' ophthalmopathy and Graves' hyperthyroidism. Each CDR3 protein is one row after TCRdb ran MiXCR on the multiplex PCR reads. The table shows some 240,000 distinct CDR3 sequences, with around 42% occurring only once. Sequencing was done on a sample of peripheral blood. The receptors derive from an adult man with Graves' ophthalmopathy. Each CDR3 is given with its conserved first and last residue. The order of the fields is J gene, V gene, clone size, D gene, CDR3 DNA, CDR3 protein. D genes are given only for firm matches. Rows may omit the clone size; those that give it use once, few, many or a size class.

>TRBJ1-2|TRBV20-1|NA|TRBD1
TGCAGTGCTAGACGGGGACAGGGTACCTATGGCTACACCTTC
CSARRGQGTYGYTF
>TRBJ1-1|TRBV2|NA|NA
TGTGCCAGCAGCCAGGGCCTGCGGAACACTGAAGCTTTCTTT
CASSQGLRNTEAFF
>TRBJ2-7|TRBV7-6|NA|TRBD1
TGTGCCAGCAGCTTAGCGATCGCGGGACAGGACTACGAGCAGTACTTC
CASSLAIAGQDYEQYF
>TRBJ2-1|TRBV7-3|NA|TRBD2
TGTGCCAGCAGCTCCTATGGGGCGGGGGGCTACAATGAGCAGTTCTTC
CASSSYGAGGYNEQFF
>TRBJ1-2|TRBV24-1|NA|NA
TGTGCCACCAGTGGGAACGGGGGAGGCTATGGCTACACCTTC
CATSGNGGGYGYTF
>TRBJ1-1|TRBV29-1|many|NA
TGCAGCGTTGAAGTTCAGGAGAACACTGAAGCTTTCTTT
CSVEVQENTEAFF
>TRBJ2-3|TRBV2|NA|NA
TGTGCCAGCAGTGGAGACAACACAGATACGCAGTATTTT
CASSGDNTDTQYF
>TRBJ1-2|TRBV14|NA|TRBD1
TGTGCCAGCAGCCGAGACAGGGGAGAAAACTATGGCTACACCTTC
CASSRDRGENYGYTF
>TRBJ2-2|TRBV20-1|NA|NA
TGCAGTGCTAGAGATGACCGGGGCGGGGAGCTGTTTTTT
CSARDDRGGELFF
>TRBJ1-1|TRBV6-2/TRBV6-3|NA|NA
TGTGCCAGCAGTTACGGCCGGTTGGCTGAAGCTTTCTTT
CASSYGRLAEAFF
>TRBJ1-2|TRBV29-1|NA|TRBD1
TGCAGCGTTGACGAGACAGGGGACTATGGCTACACCTTC
CSVDETGDYGYTF
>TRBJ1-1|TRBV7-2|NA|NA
TGTGCCAGCAGCTTAGGAGTAGCCACTGAAGCTTTCTTT
CASSLGVATEAFF
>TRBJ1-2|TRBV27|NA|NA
TGTGCCAGCAGTTTTCAGGGCGAGGGCTACACCTTC
CASSFQGEGYTF
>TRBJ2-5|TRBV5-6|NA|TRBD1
TGTGCCAGCAGCAAGGGACAGGGGGCGGGAAAGACCCAGTACTTC
CASSKGQGAGKTQYF
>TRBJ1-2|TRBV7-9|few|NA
TGTGCCAGCAGCTTAGTTTCAGAAAACTATGGCTACACCTTC
CASSLVSENYGYTF
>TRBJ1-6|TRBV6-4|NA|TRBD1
TGTGCCAGCAGCACCGATCGGGACAGGGTTAATTCACCCCTCCACTTT
CASSTDRDRVNSPLHF
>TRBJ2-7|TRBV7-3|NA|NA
TGTGCCAGCAGCCTTAGCGGCGGGGATATCTACGAGCAGTACTTC
CASSLSGGDIYEQYF
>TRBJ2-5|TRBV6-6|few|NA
TGTGCCAGCAGCGGGGATCCAGAAGAAGGGACCCAGTACTTC
CASSGDPEEGTQYF
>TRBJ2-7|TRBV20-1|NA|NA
TGCAGTGCCAACACCGAGGACTCAGGCGGGAACTACTACGAGCAGTACTTC
CSANTEDSGGNYYEQYF
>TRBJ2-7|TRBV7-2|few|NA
TGTGCCAGCAGCTTCAAGGTTACGCAGGGGCGCCCCTACGAGCAGTACTTC
CASSFKVTQGRPYEQYF
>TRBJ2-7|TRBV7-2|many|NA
TGTGCCAGCAGCTTAGCGCGCACGGGCCCGGGGGAGCAGTACTTC
CASSLARTGPGEQYF
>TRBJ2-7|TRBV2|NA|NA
TGTGCCAGCAGTGTTCAGGGGGGCGACCTTTACGAGCAGTACTTC
CASSVQGGDLYEQYF
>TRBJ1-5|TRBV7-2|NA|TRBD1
TGTGCCAGCAGCACATGGGACAGGGGAAGTGGTCAGCCCCAGCATTTT
CASSTWDRGSGQPQHF
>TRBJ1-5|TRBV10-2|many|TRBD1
TGCGCCAGCAGTGAGTCGGACAGGACCCCTGATCAGCCCCAGCATTTT
CASSESDRTPDQPQHF
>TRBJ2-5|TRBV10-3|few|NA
TGTGCCATCTCCAATGGGGAGACCCAGTACTTC
CAISNGETQYF
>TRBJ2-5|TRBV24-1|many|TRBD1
TGTGCCACCAGTGACCTCGACAGGGGGGACGAGACCCAGTACTTC
CATSDLDRGDETQYF
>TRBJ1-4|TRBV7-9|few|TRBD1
TGTGCCAGCAGCTCTGATGGGACAGGGCTGTTTTTT
CASSSDGTGLFF
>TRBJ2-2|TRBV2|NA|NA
TGTGCCAGCAGATGGACATTAGCGAACACCGGGGAGCTGTTTTTT
CASRWTLANTGELFF
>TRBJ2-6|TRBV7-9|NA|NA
TGTGCCAGCAGCCAAGCCACACACTCTGGGGCCAACGTCCTGACTTTC
CASSQATHSGANVLTF
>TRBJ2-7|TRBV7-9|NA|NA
TGTGCCAGCAGCTTTAACAGGGTGGGGTACGAGCAGTACTTC
CASSFNRVGYEQYF
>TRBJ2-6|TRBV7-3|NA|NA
TGTGCCAGCAGCTTTCAGGGGACTCCCTCTGGGGCCAACGTCCTGACTTTC
CASSFQGTPSGANVLTF
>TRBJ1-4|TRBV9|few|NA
TGTGCCAGCAGCGTAGAGGTCGGGCGAGATGAAAAACTGTTTTTT
CASSVEVGRDEKLFF
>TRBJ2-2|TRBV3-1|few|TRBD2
TGTGCCAGCAGCCCCTCTCCGGGACTAGCGGGGGCCTACACCGGGGAGCTGTTTTTT
CASSPSPGLAGAYTGELFF
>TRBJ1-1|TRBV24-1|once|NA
TGTGCCACCAGTGAACCTGACAATTCCCACGGAGCTTTCTTT
CATSEPDNSHGAFF
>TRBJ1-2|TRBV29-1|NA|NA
TGCAGCGTTGGTCAGGGGTTAAATGGCTACACCTTC
CSVGQGLNGYTF
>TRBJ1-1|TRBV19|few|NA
TGTGCCAGCAGCCAAGGCCCATCCTGGGGAGGGGACACGTCTGAAGCTTTCTTT
CASSQGPSWGGDTSEAFF
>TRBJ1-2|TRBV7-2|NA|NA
TGTGCCAGCAGCTTAGCCCGGCCGGGACCGGCTGGCTACACCTTC
CASSLARPGPAGYTF
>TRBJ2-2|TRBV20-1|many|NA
TGCAGTGTTGCTGACGGGGAGCTGTTTTTT
CSVADGELFF
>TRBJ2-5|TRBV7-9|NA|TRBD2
TGTGCCAGCAGCTTGGCTAGCGGGAACCAAGAGACCCAGTACTTC
CASSLASGNQETQYF
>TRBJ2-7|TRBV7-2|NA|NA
TGTGCCAGCAGCACAGCGCCGGGACAAATCTACGAGCAGTACTTC
CASSTAPGQIYEQYF
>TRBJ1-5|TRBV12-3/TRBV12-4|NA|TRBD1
TGTGCCAGCAGTTTACCGGGACAGGGTTTCTATCAGCCCCAGCATTTT
CASSLPGQGFYQPQHF
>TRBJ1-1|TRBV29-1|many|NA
TGCAGCGCTGGGGTAACTGAAGCTTTCTTT
CSAGVTEAFF
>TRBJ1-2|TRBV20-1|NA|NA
TGCAGTGCTAGAGCGGAAGGGGGTGACTATGGCTACACCTTC
CSARAEGGDYGYTF
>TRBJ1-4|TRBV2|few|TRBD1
TGTGCCAGCAGTTACTCTTCGGGACAGGAAAAACTGTTTTTT
CASSYSSGQEKLFF
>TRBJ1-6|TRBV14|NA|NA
TGTGCCAGCAGCCAAGAAGCCAGCGCCTCAAATTCACCCCTCCACTTT
CASSQEASASNSPLHF